Below, 13 T cell receptor beta chains from the same sample are listed, as sequenced in a study of radiotherapy plus CTLA-4 blockade in lung cancer. Here immunoSEQ multiplex PCR was the method, and the copy in TCRdb shows in-frame clones only, minus some. The profile shows some 77,000 clones, about 86% of them singletons. This material consisted of peripheral blood, taken from a patient treated with radiotherapy plus ipilimumab. The receptor source for this set is a human donor with non-small cell lung cancer who had a partial response to radiotherapy plus ipilimumab.

The chain links TRBV7-2 to TRBJ2-3, with TRBD1 identical over 7 bases. This CDR3 is 14 amino acids long. Germline-derived CDR1 and CDR2 are SGHTA and FQGNSA. V gave up 4 bases and J gave up 7 bases; unmatched junction bases: 8. CDR3 residues: CASSSDGDSNTQYF. The CDR3 DNA reads TGTGCCAGCAGCTCGGATGGGGACAGCAATACGCAGTATTTT.

This rearrangement joins TRBV7-2 to TRBJ2-1; 9 nucleotides agree with TRBD2. This CDR3 is 16 amino acids long. J gave up 6 bases and V 2 bases, and 8 bases lay outside the gene matches. Germline CDR1 is SGHTA and CDR2 is FQGNSA. The CDR3: CASSLSGTSLANEQFF. In DNA, the CDR3 is TGTGCCAGCAGCTTAAGCGGGACTAGCTTAGCCAATGAGCAGTTCTTC.

CDR3 loop: CATRKVAGPYEQYF. The CDR3 DNA follows: TGTGCCACCAGGAAGGTGGCGGGCCCCTACGAGCAGTACTTC. The chain employs TRBV28 and TRBJ2-7; tentative D call: TRBD2 (5 bases). The germline gives CDR1 MDHEN, CDR2 SYDVKM. V gave up 10 bases and J gave up 2 bases, with 18 bases separating them. The CDR3 extends over 14 amino acids.

This clone was recorded only once. This chain joins TRBV6-1 and TRBJ2-5; D gene ambiguous. This CDR3 is built from 14 residues. The V and J ends lost 2 bases and 1 base respectively, with 8 bases between them. Germline CDR1 is MNHNS and CDR2 is SASEGT. The DNA for the CDR3 is TGTGCCAGCAGTGAAAACTTGCTCCAAGAGACCCAGTACTTC. Amino acids: CASSENLLQETQYF.

This clone was recorded once. The V and J genes are TRBV7-2 and TRBJ2-4, with 7 bases matching TRBD1. This CDR3 contains 14 residues. V trimming: 5 bases; J trimming: 8 bases; junction bases outside the gene matches: 9. Germline V lookup: CDR1 SGHTA, CDR2 FQGNSA. Written as DNA, the CDR3 is TGTGCCAGCAGCCAGATTAGAGGGGGCCACATTCAGTACTTC. This codes for CASSQIRGGHIQYF.

CDR3 residues: CASSLAGTSGAPGELFF. CDR3 bases: TGTGCCAGCAGCTTAGCTGGGACTAGCGGCGCCCCCGGGGAGCTGTTTTTT. The chain employs TRBV7-2 and TRBJ2-2, with 11 bases aligning to TRBD2. V lost 0 bases, J lost 6 bases, and 6 bases stayed unmatched. CDR1 and CDR2 from the germline V gene are SGHTA and FQGNSA. This CDR3 is 17 amino acids long.

This chain connects TRBV6-5 to TRBJ2-3; D perhaps matches TRBD1 (6 bases). The CDR3 consists of 16 residues. V lost 2 bases and J lost 0, with 12 bases in between. Germline loops: CDR1 MNHEY, CDR2 SVGAGI. The CDR3 region is CASSYLNRASTDTQYF. The CDR3 DNA follows: TGTGCCAGCAGTTACCTTAACAGGGCTAGCACAGATACGCAGTATTTT.

V is TRBV2 and J is TRBJ2-7; 11 bases align to TRBD2. With V trimmed by 7 bases and J by 6 bases, 5 bases remained unmatched. CDR3 length equals 13 residues. Looked up from germline, CDR1 is SNHLY and CDR2 is FYNNEI. CDR3 residues: CASKIAGGGEQYF. The CDR3 nucleotides read TGTGCCAGCAAGATAGCGGGAGGGGGCGAGCAGTACTTC.

V usage is TRBV7-8 and J usage is TRBJ2-5; 7 bases match TRBD1. V was clipped by 2 bases and J by 5 bases; unmatched bases: 8. This CDR3 has 15 amino acids. Germline CDR1 is SGHVS and CDR2 is FQNEAQ. CDR3 coding DNA: TGTGCCAGCAGCTTAATGAGGGGGCGCGGGGAGACCCAGTACTTC. This codes for CASSLMRGRGETQYF.

A single count supports this clone. V usage is TRBV10-3 and J usage is TRBJ1-2; 8 nucleotides line up with TRBD1. This CDR3 region has 14 residues. In germline, CDR1 is ENHRY, CDR2 SYGVKD. Trimming removed 8 bases from V and 4 bases from J; junction bases left unmatched: 9. The CDR3: CAIGGTGSAYGYTF. The CDR3 DNA follows: TGTGCCATCGGCGGGACAGGTAGTGCCTATGGCTACACCTTC.

The chain is built from TRBV11-2 and TRBJ1-1; 7 bases match TRBD1. V lost 6 bases to trimming and J lost 2 bases; unmatched junction nucleotides: 12. CDR3 length equals 16 residues. CDR1 SGHAT and CDR2 FQNNGV come from the germline V gene. The DNA for the CDR3 is TGTGCCAGCAGACCCCGGACAGGCTTGCCAAACACTGAAGCTTTCTTT. The encoded protein is CASRPRTGLPNTEAFF.

The chain is built from TRBV11-2 and TRBJ1-1; tentatively, D is TRBD1 (5 bases). CDR1 is SGHAT and CDR2 is FQNNGV in the germline V gene. V dropped 5 bases and J dropped 0 bases, with 16 bases sitting between them. The CDR3 totals 16 residues. This CDR3 is CASSTRDWRMNTEAFF. DNA of the CDR3: TGTGCCAGCAGCACCCGGGACTGGAGAATGAACACTGAAGCTTTCTTT.

The V and J genes are TRBV7-9 and TRBJ2-2; weak D call: TRBD1 (6 bases). Germline assignment: CDR1 SEHNR and CDR2 FQNEAQ (reference sequence). The CDR3 spans 15 residues. With 5 bases removed from V and 0 bases from J, the gap between germline ends came to 10 bases. CDR3: CASSLDSTNTGELFF. The CDR3 DNA reads TGTGCCAGCAGCCTGGACAGTACGAACACCGGGGAGCTGTTTTTT.